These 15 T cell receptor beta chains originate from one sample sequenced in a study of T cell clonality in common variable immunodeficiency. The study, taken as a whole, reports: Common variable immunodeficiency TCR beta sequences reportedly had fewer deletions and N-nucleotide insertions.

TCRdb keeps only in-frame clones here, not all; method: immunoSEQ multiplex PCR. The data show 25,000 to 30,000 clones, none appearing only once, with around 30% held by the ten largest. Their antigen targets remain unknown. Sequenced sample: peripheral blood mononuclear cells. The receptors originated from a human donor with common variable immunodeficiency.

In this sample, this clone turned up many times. The part of the CDR3 DNA that was read is TGTGCCAGCAGCCGAAGCGGGGGAAGGTCAGATACG. It encodes CASSRSGGRSDT. The whole CDR3 sequence is CASSRSGGRSDTQYF. This chain links TRBV11-2 with TRBJ2-3; 8 positions agree with TRBD2. The CDR3 end falls 3 residues outside the read, so it is completed with the germline J gene. This CDR3 is built from 15 residues. The trim removed 5 bases at V and 4 bases at J, leaving 8 bases unmatched. Germline V gene lookup returns CDR1 SGHAT and CDR2 FQNNGV. The variable domain in full, with the rest retrieved from reference TRBV11-2 and TRBJ2-3, is EAGVAQSPRYKIIEKRQSVAFWCNPISGHATLYWYQQILGQGPKLLIQFQNNGVVDDSQLPKDRFSAERLKGVDSTLKIQPAKLEDSAVYLCASSRSGGRSDTQYFGPGTRLTVL.

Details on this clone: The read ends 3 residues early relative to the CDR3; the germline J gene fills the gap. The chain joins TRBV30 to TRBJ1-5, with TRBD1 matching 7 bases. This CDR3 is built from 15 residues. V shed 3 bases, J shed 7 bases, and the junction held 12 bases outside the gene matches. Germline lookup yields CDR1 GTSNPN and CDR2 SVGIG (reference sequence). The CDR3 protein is CAWSPVAGGRQPQHF. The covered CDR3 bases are TGTGCCTGGAGCCCAGTGGCAGGGGGACGGCAGCCC.

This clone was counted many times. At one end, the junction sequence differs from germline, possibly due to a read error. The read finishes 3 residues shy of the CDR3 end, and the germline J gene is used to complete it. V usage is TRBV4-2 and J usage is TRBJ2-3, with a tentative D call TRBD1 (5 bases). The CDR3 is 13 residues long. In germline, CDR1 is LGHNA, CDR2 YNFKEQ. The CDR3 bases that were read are TGCGCCAGCAGCCAAGATTTCAGGGTTACG. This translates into CASSQDFRVT. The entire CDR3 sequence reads CASSQDFRVTQYF.

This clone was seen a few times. CDR3 bases read: TGTGCCTGGAGTTGGGTCAGTAGCGGCTCGAGTTCACCC. Translation: CAWSWVSSGSSSP. From start to end, the CDR3 is CAWSWVSSGSSSPLHF. The chain links TRBV30 to TRBJ1-6; D is unclear. The read stops 3 residues short of the end of the CDR3; the missing end is completed from the germline J gene. Trimming cost V 2 bases and J 9 bases, with 20 bases left between them. Germline CDR1 reads GTSNPN; CDR2 reads SVGIG (reference sequence). The length of the CDR3 is 16 residues.

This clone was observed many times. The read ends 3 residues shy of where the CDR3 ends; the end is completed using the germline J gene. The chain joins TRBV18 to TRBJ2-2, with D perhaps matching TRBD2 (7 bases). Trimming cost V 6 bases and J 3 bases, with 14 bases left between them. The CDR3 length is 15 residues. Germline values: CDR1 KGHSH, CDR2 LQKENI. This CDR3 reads CASSPGGPHTGELFF. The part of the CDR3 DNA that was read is TGTGCCAGCTCCCCGGGGGGCCCACACACCGGGGAG.

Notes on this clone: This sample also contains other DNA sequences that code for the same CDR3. The covered CDR3 bases are TGTGCCAGTAGGGGGTCAACAGGGGACTATGGC. Protein sequence: CASRGSTGDYG. The complete CDR3 sequence is CASRGSTGDYGYTF. The rearrangement uses TRBV19 and TRBJ1-2; 7 nucleotides line up with TRBD1. Sequencing ends 3 residues short of the CDR3 end; the germline J gene provides the rest. This CDR3 is built from 14 residues. Germline loops: CDR1 LNHDA, CDR2 SQIVND (reference sequence). The V and J ends lost 6 bases and 3 bases, in that order; junction bases with no gene match: 7.

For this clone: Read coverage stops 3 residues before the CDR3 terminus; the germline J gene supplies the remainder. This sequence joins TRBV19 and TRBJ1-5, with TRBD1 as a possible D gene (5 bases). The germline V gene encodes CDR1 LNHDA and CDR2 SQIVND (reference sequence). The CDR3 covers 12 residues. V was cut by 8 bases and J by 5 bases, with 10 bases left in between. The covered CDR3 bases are TGTGCCAGTCAGGGTCCTTATCAGCCC. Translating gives CASQGPYQP. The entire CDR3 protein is CASQGPYQPQHF.

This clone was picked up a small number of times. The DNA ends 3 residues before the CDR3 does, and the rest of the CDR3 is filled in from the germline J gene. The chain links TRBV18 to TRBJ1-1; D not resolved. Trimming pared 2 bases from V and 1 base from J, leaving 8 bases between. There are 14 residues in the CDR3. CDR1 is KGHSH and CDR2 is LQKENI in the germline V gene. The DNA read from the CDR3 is TGTGCCAGCTCACCATTTTACAAGAACACTGAA. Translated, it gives CASSPFYKNTE. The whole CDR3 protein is CASSPFYKNTEAFF.

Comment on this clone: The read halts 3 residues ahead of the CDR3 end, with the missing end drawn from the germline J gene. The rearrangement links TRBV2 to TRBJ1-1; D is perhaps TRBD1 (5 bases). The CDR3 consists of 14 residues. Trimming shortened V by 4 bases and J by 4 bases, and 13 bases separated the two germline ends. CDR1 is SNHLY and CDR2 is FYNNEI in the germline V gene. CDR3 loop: CASSADSPATEAFF. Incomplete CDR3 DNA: TGTGCCAGCAGTGCCGACAGCCCGGCCACTGAA. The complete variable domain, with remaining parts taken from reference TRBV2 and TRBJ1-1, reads EPEVTQTPSHQVTQMGQEVILRCVPISNHLYFYWYRQILGQKVEFLVSFYNNEISEKSEIFDDQFSVERPDGSNFTLKIRSTKLEDSAMYFCASSADSPATEAFFGQGTRLTVV.

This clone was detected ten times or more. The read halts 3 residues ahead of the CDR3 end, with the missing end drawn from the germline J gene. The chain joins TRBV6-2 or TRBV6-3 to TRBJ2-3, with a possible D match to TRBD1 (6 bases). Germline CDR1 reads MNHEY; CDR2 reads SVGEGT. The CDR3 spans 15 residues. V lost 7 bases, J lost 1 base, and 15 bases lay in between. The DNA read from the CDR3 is TGTGCCAGCATGAGCCTGGGGGCGGGCACAGATACG. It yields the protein CASMSLGAGTDT. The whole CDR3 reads CASMSLGAGTDTQYF.

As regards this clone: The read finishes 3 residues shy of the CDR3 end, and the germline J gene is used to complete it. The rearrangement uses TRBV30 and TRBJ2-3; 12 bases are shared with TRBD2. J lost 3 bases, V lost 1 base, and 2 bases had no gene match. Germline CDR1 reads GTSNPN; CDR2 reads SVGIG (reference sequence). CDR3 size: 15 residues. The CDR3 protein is CAWSAGLAGTDTQYF. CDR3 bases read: TGTGCCTGGAGTGCCGGACTAGCGGGGACAGATACG.

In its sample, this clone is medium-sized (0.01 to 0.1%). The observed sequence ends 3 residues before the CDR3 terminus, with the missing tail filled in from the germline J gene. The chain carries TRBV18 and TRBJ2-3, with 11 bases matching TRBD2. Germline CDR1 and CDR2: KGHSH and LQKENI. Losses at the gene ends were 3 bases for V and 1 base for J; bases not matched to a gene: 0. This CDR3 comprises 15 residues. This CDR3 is CASSPTSGGTDTQYF. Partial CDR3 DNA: TGTGCCAGCTCACCGACTAGCGGGGGCACAGATACG.

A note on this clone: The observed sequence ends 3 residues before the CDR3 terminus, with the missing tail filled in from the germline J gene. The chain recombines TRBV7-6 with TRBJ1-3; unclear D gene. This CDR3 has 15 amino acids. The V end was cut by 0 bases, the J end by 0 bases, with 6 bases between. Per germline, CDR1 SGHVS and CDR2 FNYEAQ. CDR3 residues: CASSLAQSSGNTIYF. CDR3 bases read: TGTGCCAGCAGCTTAGCGCAGAGCTCTGGAAACACC.

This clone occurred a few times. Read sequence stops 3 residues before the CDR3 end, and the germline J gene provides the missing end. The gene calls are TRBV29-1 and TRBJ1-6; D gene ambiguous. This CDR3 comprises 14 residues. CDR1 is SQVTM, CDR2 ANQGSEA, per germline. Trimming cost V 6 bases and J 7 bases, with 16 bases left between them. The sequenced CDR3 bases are TGCAGCGTCCAAGAGGGCAGTCGGAATTCACCC. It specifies CSVQEGSRNSP. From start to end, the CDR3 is CSVQEGSRNSPLHF.

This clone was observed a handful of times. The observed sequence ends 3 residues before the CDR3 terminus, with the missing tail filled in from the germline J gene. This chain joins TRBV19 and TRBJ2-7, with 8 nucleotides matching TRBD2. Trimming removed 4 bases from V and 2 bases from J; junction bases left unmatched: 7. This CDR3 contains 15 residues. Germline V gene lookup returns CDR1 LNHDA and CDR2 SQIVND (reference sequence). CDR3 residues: CASSRNSGETYEQYF. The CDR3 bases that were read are TGTGCCAGTAGTAGAAATAGCGGGGAGACCTACGAG. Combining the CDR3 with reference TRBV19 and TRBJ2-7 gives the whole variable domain DGGITQSPKYLFRKEGQNVTLSCEQNLNHDAMYWYRQDPGQGLRLIYYSQIVNDFQKGDIAEGYSVSREKKESFPLTVTSAQKNPTAFYLCASSRNSGETYEQYFGPGTRLTVT.